The present T cell receptor (beta chain) was sequenced within a study of T cell changes during pregnancy in multiple sclerosis. Per the germline V gene, CDR1 is MNHEY and CDR2 is SVGAGI. Trimming took off 6 bases at V and 1 base at J, with 9 bases between the two ends. This CDR3 is 13 amino acids long. Assay: immunoSEQ multiplex PCR; the TCRdb copy retains only in-frame clones and omits some. Of around 30,000 clones in the sample, about 90% were seen once. The sequenced sample was CD8+ T cells from peripheral blood mononuclear cells, obtained in the third trimester of pregnancy. This rearrangement joins TRBV6-5 to TRBJ1-1; D is undetermined. The clonotype originates from a female donor with multiple sclerosis, enrolled in a pregnancy study. For the CDR3, the DNA is TGTGCCAGCAGCCCCGGAGGGAACACTGAAGCTTTCTTT. Translated, it gives CASSPGGNTEAFF.